The 30 T cell receptor beta chains given below trace back to one sample, sequenced in a study of shared clonotypes between healthy human individuals. The protocol was immunoSEQ multiplex PCR, while the TCRdb copy is restricted to in-frame clones and leaves out a portion. The sample has about 2.2 million clones, 80% to 95% seen once. Naive CD8 isolation took CD45RO-negative cells positively selected for CCR7 and excluded terminally differentiated effector memory CD45RA+ cells. The sequenced sample consisted of naive CD8+ T cells from PBMCs. These receptors originate from a man aged 18 to 35 in good health. Some clones in this sample may be carry-over from other donors' samples.

The rearrangement uses TRBV4-1 and TRBJ2-1; 10 nucleotides match TRBD1. This CDR3 comprises 16 residues. From germline, CDR1 is MGHRA and CDR2 YSYEKL. Trimming removed 4 bases from V and 3 bases from J; junction bases left unmatched: 6. The CDR3 sequence: CASSLGGQGFYNEQFF. The CDR3 DNA is TGCGCCAGCAGCCTAGGGGGACAGGGGTTCTACAATGAGCAGTTCTTC.

The rearrangement uses TRBV4-3 and TRBJ1-3; possible D gene TRBD1, 6 bases. Deletions cut 5 bases from V and 4 bases from J, with 9 bases between. CDR3 length equals 13 residues. Germline CDR1 LGHNA, CDR2 YSLEER. This CDR3 is CASSEGEGNTIYF. In DNA form, the CDR3 reads TGCGCCAGCAGCGAGGGGGAAGGAAACACCATATATTTT.

The chain recombines TRBV9 with TRBJ2-6, with D possibly being TRBD2 (5 bases). The germline V gene encodes CDR1 SGDLS and CDR2 YYNGEE. This CDR3 spans 14 amino acids. V was clipped by 5 bases and J by 0 bases, with 6 bases between them. The DNA of the CDR3 is TGTGCCAGCAGAGGAGGCTCTGGGGCCAACGTCCTGACTTTC. Protein sequence: CASRGGSGANVLTF.

The table lists this clone with a count of one. This rearrangement joins TRBV6-1 to TRBJ1-1; D call uncertain. V lost 3 bases and J 0 bases, leaving 8 bases between the germline ends. Germline V gene sequence: CDR1 MNHNS, CDR2 SASEGT. The CDR3 is 14 amino acids. The CDR3 is CASSDARLNTEAFF. The CDR3 region has the DNA TGTGCCAGCAGTGACGCGCGCTTGAACACTGAAGCTTTCTTT.

The chain carries TRBV6-5 and TRBJ2-3; maybe TRBD1 (5 bases). The CDR3 is 15 residues long. The V end lost 6 bases, the J end lost 0 bases, and 13 bases lay between the germline ends. Germline loops: CDR1 MNHEY, CDR2 SVGAGI. The CDR3 loop is CASSPSRGSTDTQYF. CDR3 nucleotide sequence: TGTGCCAGCAGCCCCTCTAGGGGTAGCACAGATACGCAGTATTTT.

This CDR3 is CSVFARTGELFF. Here the CDR3 DNA reads TGCAGCGTCTTCGCCCGAACCGGGGAGCTGTTTTTT. The J gene is TRBJ2-2, the V gene TRBV29-1; no firm D call. The CDR3 has 12 residues. V gave up 6 bases and J gave up 5 bases, with 10 bases separating them. CDR1 is SQVTM, CDR2 ANQGSEA, per germline.

J is TRBJ2-7 and V is TRBV27, with TRBD1 matching 8 bases. CDR3 length equals 15 residues. V shed 6 bases and J 5 bases; nucleotides not matched to a gene: 12. CDR1 and CDR2 from the germline V gene are MNHEY and SMNVEV (reference sequence). CDR3 sequence: CASRSAPGQAHEQYF. The CDR3 nucleotides are TGTGCCAGCAGATCGGCCCCGGGACAGGCCCACGAGCAGTACTTC.

V usage is TRBV4-3 and J usage is TRBJ2-7; 11 nucleotides match TRBD1. Germline CDR1 reads LGHNA; CDR2 reads YSLEER. This CDR3 spans 16 amino acids. Unmatched junction bases numbered 5, after V lost 0 bases and J lost 4 bases. The CDR3 loop reads CASSQDIGTGGYEQYF. The CDR3 DNA reads as TGCGCCAGCAGCCAAGATATCGGGACAGGGGGTTACGAGCAGTACTTC.

CDR3 sequence (DNA): TGTGCCAGCTTAAGACTAGCGGGAGGAGAGGAGGCAGATACGCAGTATTTT. Translated: CASLRLAGGEEADTQYF. The V gene is TRBV2, the J gene TRBJ2-3; TRBD2 agrees at 13 bases. Germline CDR1 is SNHLY and CDR2 is FYNNEI. V lost 8 bases and J lost 4; bases outside the gene matches: 12. The CDR3 covers 17 residues. Looking up the rest from reference TRBV2 and TRBJ2-3 gives the full variable domain: EPEVTQTPSHQVTQMGQEVILRCVPISNHLYFYWYRQILGQKVEFLVSFYNNEISEKSEIFDDQFSVERPDGSNFTLKIRSTKLEDSAMYFCASLRLAGGEEADTQYFGPGTRLTVL.

The chain combines TRBV7-6 with TRBJ2-7; perhaps TRBD2 as D (5 bases). Looked up from germline, CDR1 is SGHVS and CDR2 is FNYEAQ. The V gene lost 5 bases and the J gene lost 3 bases, with 14 bases spanning the gap. The CDR3 runs 14 residues. The DNA for the CDR3 is TGTGCCAGCAGCCTTAAGGTGAGGGACTACGAGCAGTACTTC. It yields the protein CASSLKVRDYEQYF.

The chain combines TRBV7-9 with TRBJ2-1; D gene uncertain. Germline values: CDR1 SEHNR, CDR2 FQNEAQ (reference sequence). This CDR3 is 15 amino acids long. Trimming shortened V by 5 bases and J by 5 bases, and 16 bases separated the two germline ends. The CDR3 region has the DNA TGTGCCAGCAGCCCCCCCATGGGCAGTCACAATGAGCAGTTCTTC. Translating gives CASSPPMGSHNEQFF. The full variable domain, completed using reference TRBV7-9 and TRBJ2-1, is DTGVSQNPRHKITKRGQNVTFRCDPISEHNRLYWYRQTLGQGPEFLTYFQNEAQLEKSRLLSDRFSAERPKGSFSTLEIQRTEQGDSAMYLCASSPPMGSHNEQFFGPGTRLTVL.

The chain carries TRBV9 and TRBJ2-1, with 9 nucleotides matching TRBD2. The germline gives CDR1 SGDLS, CDR2 YYNGEE. The CDR3 extends over 15 amino acids. The V and J ends lost 4 bases and 5 bases, in that order; junction bases with no gene match: 7. CDR3 nucleotide sequence: TGTGCCAGCAGCTTTAGCGGGAGAGTGGACAATGAGCAGTTCTTC. This sequence encodes CASSFSGRVDNEQFF. The variable domain in full, completed from reference TRBV9 and TRBJ2-1, reads DSGVTQTPKHLITATGQRVTLRCSPRSGDLSVYWYQQSLDQGLQFLIQYYNGEERAKGNILERFSAQQFPDLHSELNLSSLELGDSALYFCASSFSGRVDNEQFFGPGTRLTVL.

This chain links TRBV27 with TRBJ2-5; D is undetermined. V was cut by 2 bases and J by 7 bases, with 14 bases left in between. This CDR3 has 14 residues. Germline CDR1 reads MNHEY; CDR2 reads SMNVEV (reference sequence). For the CDR3, the DNA is TGTGCCAGCAGTTTAGGTTCTCTACCCGGGACCCAGTACTTC. The encoded protein is CASSLGSLPGTQYF.

V usage is TRBV28 and J usage is TRBJ2-1, with TRBD2 matching over 8 bases. Looked up from germline, CDR1 is MDHEN and CDR2 is SYDVKM. There are 16 residues in the CDR3. V trimming: 5 bases; J trimming: 1 base; junction bases outside the gene matches: 7. The CDR3 DNA reads as TGTGCCAGCAGTCCACAACGCGGGGGGTCCTACAATGAGCAGTTCTTC. It yields the protein CASSPQRGGSYNEQFF.

The rearrangement joins TRBV7-9 to TRBJ2-3; 10 bases are shared with TRBD2. From germline, CDR1 is SEHNR and CDR2 FQNEAQ (reference sequence). V lost 1 base, J lost 5 bases, and 15 bases stayed unmatched. This CDR3 spans 19 amino acids. DNA for the CDR3: TGTGCCAGCAGCTTAGTCGGTTGGGTGAGCGGGAGGGCAGGAGATACGCAGTATTTT. The encoded protein is CASSLVGWVSGRAGDTQYF. Supplemented by reference TRBV7-9 and TRBJ2-3, the full variable domain reads DTGVSQNPRHKITKRGQNVTFRCDPISEHNRLYWYRQTLGQGPEFLTYFQNEAQLEKSRLLSDRFSAERPKGSFSTLEIQRTEQGDSAMYLCASSLVGWVSGRAGDTQYFGPGTRLTVL.

The rearrangement joins TRBV5-6 to TRBJ2-5, with 10 bases matching TRBD2. The CDR3 totals 17 residues. The J segment lost 4 bases and the V segment lost 0 bases, leaving 9 bases of the junction unmatched. Germline V gene lookup returns CDR1 SGHDT and CDR2 YYEEEE. The CDR3 DNA reads TGTGCCAGCAGCTTGGGAGCGGGAGGGCCCATTGTAGAGACCCAGTACTTC. It is translated as CASSLGAGGPIVETQYF.

V and J are TRBV10-2 and TRBJ1-1; D gene unclear. Deletions cut 2 bases from V and 3 bases from J, with 10 bases between. Germline V gives CDR1 WSHSY, CDR2 SAAADI. The CDR3 covers 14 residues. Written as DNA, the CDR3 is TGCGCCAGCAGTGAGACTAAAGGCCACACTGAAGCTTTCTTT. It is translated as CASSETKGHTEAFF.

The V gene is TRBV28, the J gene TRBJ1-5; 9 nucleotides align to TRBD1. The CDR3 runs to 15 residues. Losses at the gene ends were 7 bases for V and 2 bases for J; bases not matched to a gene: 6. CDR1 and CDR2 from the germline V gene are MDHEN and SYDVKM. CDR3 coding DNA: TGTGCCAGCACCCGGGACAGGGAAGGCAATCAGCCCCAGCATTTT. It translates to CASTRDREGNQPQHF. Complete variable domain (other parts from reference TRBV28 and TRBJ1-5): DVKVTQSSRYLVKRTGEKVFLECVQDMDHENMFWYRQDPGLGLRLIYFSYDVKMKEKGDIPEGYSVSREKKERFSLILESASTNQTSMYLCASTRDREGNQPQHFGDGTRLSIL.

This clone has more than one count but fewer than ten. The CDR3 bases are TGTGCCAGCAGCGTAAAGGGGGCTAACACTGAAGCTTTCTTT. This translates into CASSVKGANTEAFF. The chain links TRBV5-4 to TRBJ1-1, with 7 bases identical to TRBD1. V lost 4 bases and J lost 2; bases outside the gene matches: 5. The CDR3 runs to 14 residues. The V gene's germline CDR1 is SGHNT and CDR2 YYREEE (reference sequence).

This clone was counted a single time. V usage is TRBV28 and J usage is TRBJ2-7; 10 positions match TRBD2. CDR1 and CDR2 (germline): MDHEN, SYDVKM. Losses at the gene ends were 5 bases for V and 5 bases for J; bases not matched to a gene: 12. The CDR3 totals 16 residues. CDR3 sequence (DNA): TGTGCCAGCAGTCCAAGCGGGAGGGGGGTCCGAGACGAGCAGTACTTC. Translating gives CASSPSGRGVRDEQYF.

The rearrangement uses TRBV7-9 and TRBJ1-2, with D possibly being TRBD1 (6 bases). V gave up 5 bases and J gave up 4 bases, with 14 bases separating them. This CDR3 region has 14 residues. CDR1 is SEHNR and CDR2 is FQNEAQ in the germline V gene (reference sequence). CDR3 DNA sequence: TGTGCCAGCAGCGGCCTTGGACAGTCCTATGGCTACACCTTC. Protein product: CASSGLGQSYGYTF.

This clone showed up just once. The V and J genes are TRBV9 and TRBJ2-7, with no clear D. The CDR3 extends over 15 amino acids. Trimming pared 4 bases from V and 0 bases from J, leaving 14 bases between. Germline assignment: CDR1 SGDLS and CDR2 YYNGEE. CDR3: CASSPRKGSSYEQYF. DNA for the CDR3: TGTGCCAGCAGCCCCCGCAAGGGTAGCTCCTACGAGCAGTACTTC. Full variable domain (missing parts from reference TRBV9 and TRBJ2-7): DSGVTQTPKHLITATGQRVTLRCSPRSGDLSVYWYQQSLDQGLQFLIQYYNGEERAKGNILERFSAQQFPDLHSELNLSSLELGDSALYFCASSPRKGSSYEQYFGPGTRLTVT.

CDR3 DNA sequence: TGTGCCAGCAGCTTAGGACTGACAGGGACTACCTACGAGCAGTACTTC. This translates into CASSLGLTGTTYEQYF. The chain recombines TRBV7-8 with TRBJ2-7; D tentatively fits TRBD1 or TRBD2 (7 bases each). Germline loops: CDR1 SGHVS, CDR2 FQNEAQ. V lost 1 base, J lost 2 bases, and 15 bases lay in between. The CDR3 is made up of 16 amino acids.

This rearrangement joins TRBV28 to TRBJ2-6; 8 nucleotides agree with TRBD1. CDR3 length: 18 residues. CDR1 and CDR2 from the germline V gene are MDHEN and SYDVKM. The J segment lost 1 base and the V segment lost 6 bases, leaving 11 bases of the junction unmatched. CDR3 amino acids: CASRLGTGTKSGANVLTF. The CDR3 nucleotides read TGTGCCAGCAGACTGGGGACAGGAACGAAGTCTGGGGCCAACGTCCTGACTTTC.

The chain is built from TRBV6-1 and TRBJ2-5, with 9 bases that match TRBD1. Germline V gene data show CDR1 as MNHNS and CDR2 as SASEGT. V gave up 3 bases and J gave up 2 bases; unmatched junction bases: 10. The length of the CDR3 is 17 residues. CDR3 bases: TGTGCCAGCAGTGAGGGCCTGACAGGGGGTCTTCAAGAGACCCAGTACTTC. Translation gives CASSEGLTGGLQETQYF.

The CDR3 bases are TGTGCCAGCAGCCAAAACACGGGACTAGCCTTCCCCTACGAGCAGTACTTC. Translation gives CASSQNTGLAFPYEQYF. The chain uses TRBV4-2 and TRBJ2-7, with 9 positions matching TRBD2. The germline V gene encodes CDR1 LGHNA and CDR2 YNFKEQ. This CDR3 has 17 amino acids. With V trimmed by 2 bases and J by 2 bases, 10 bases remained unmatched.

This clone occurred once. The V call is TRBV11-2, the J call TRBJ2-7; 8 bases line up with TRBD2. Trimming at V came to 5 bases and at J to 5 bases, leaving 17 bases not matched to a gene. This CDR3 region has 17 residues. CDR1 and CDR2 (germline): SGHAT, FQNNGV. This CDR3 reads CASSLPREGRYSDEQYF. The CDR3 DNA sequence: TGTGCCAGCAGCCTACCCCGGGAGGGGAGGTACTCGGACGAGCAGTACTTC.

V and J are TRBV9 and TRBJ1-5, with TRBD1 identical over 9 bases. The germline gives CDR1 SGDLS, CDR2 YYNGEE. The CDR3 totals 15 residues. Trimming removed 4 bases from V and 4 bases from J; junction bases left unmatched: 6. CDR3 in amino acids: CASSPEGQGNQPQHF. The CDR3 nucleotides read TGTGCCAGCAGCCCCGAAGGACAGGGGAATCAGCCCCAGCATTTT.

The chain uses TRBV18 and TRBJ2-5; D not resolved. Trimming stripped 6 bases from V and 3 bases from J, with 17 bases between. The germline gives CDR1 KGHSH, CDR2 LQKENI. The CDR3 covers 15 residues. The CDR3 bases are TGTGCCAGCTCGCCCTCGAGGCTACGAAAAGAGACCCAGTACTTC. Translated, it gives CASSPSRLRKETQYF.

This clone was counted once. This chain connects TRBV7-3 to TRBJ1-3; D perhaps matches TRBD1 (6 bases). This CDR3 spans 13 amino acids. The V gene's germline CDR1 is SGHTA and CDR2 FQGTGA. V lost 2 bases and J 6 bases, leaving 8 bases between the germline ends. DNA of the CDR3: TGTGCCAGCAGCTTAGGGGGCGCAAACACCATATATTTT. Translating gives CASSLGGANTIYF. The variable domain in full, with the rest retrieved from reference TRBV7-3 and TRBJ1-3, is GAGVSQTPSNKVTEKGKYVELRCDPISGHTALYWYRQSLGQGPEFLIYFQGTGAADDSGLPNDRFFAVRPEGSVSTLKIQRTERGDSAVYLCASSLGGANTIYFGEGSWLTVV.